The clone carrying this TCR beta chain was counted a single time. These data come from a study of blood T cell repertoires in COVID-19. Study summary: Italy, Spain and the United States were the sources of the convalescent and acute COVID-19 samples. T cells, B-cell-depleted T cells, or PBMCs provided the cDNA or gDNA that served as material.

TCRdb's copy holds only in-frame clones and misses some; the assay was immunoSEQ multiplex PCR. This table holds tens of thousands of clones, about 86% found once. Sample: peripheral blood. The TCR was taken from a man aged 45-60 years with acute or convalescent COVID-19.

The CDR3 region is CASSRRRDFGYTF. The CDR3 nucleotides are TGTGCCAGCAGCCGCCGCAGGGACTTTGGCTACACCTTC. The chain has TRBV14 and TRBJ1-2; TRBD1 is a possible D gene (5 bases). Germline V gene data show CDR1 as SGHDN and CDR2 as FVKESK. This CDR3 has 13 residues. V was shortened by 4 bases and J by 7 bases, with 13 bases between the two germline ends. The variable domain in full, completed from reference TRBV14 and TRBJ1-2, reads EAGVTQFPSHSVIEKGQTVTLRCDPISGHDNLYWYRRVMGKEIKFLLHFVKESKQDESGMPNNRFLAERTGGTYSTLKVQPAELEDSGVYFCASSRRRDFGYTFGSGTRLTVV.